These T cell receptor beta chains were read from a single sample in a study of cytomegalovirus exposure and HLA in healthy donors. Assay used: immunoSEQ multiplex PCR; TCRdb lists only in-frame clones, some missing. Here the sample spans under 110,000 clones, around 80% being singletons. Sequencing used PBMCs. These TCRs come from a man aged 40-49 years in good health and CMV-seronegative. Both conserved end residues are part of each CDR3. A D gene is named only where the DNA matches it firmly. Not all rows give a size; the values are once, few, many and, for expanded clones, a class.

clone_size d_call j_call v_call cdr3_nt cdr3_aa
NA TRBD1 TRBJ1-4 TRBV18 TGTGCCAGCGGGGCGACAGGGACCGGCGAGGGAGTAGGGCTGTTTTTT CASGATGTGEGVGLFF
few TRBD2 TRBJ2-2 TRBV7-9 TGTGCCAGCAGGGCGGGGGGGCGCACCGGGGAGCTGTTTTTT CASRAGGRTGELFF
NA NA TRBJ2-1 TRBV11-1 TGTGCCAGCAGCTTACCCGCAGTTACCTACAATGAGCAGTTCTTC CASSLPAVTYNEQFF
NA NA TRBJ2-3 TRBV2 TGTGCCACCAACGCGGGAAGCACAGATACGCAGTATTTT CATNAGSTDTQYF
NA NA TRBJ1-5 TRBV5-1 TGCGCCAGCAGCTTGGACGGAGTTAGCAATCAGCCCCAGCATTTT CASSLDGVSNQPQHF
NA TRBD1 TRBJ2-5 TRBV11-2 TGTGCCAGCAGCTCCCGTCCCGGGACAGGGGGCATCAAGACCCAGTACTTC CASSSRPGTGGIKTQYF
NA TRBD1 TRBJ1-5 TRBV7-9 TGTGCCAGCAGCTTAGGGGACAGCAGCAATCAGCCCCAGCATTTT CASSLGDSSNQPQHF
NA NA TRBJ1-5 TRBV2 TGTGCCAGCAGCGCGGGGCCCGCCGGGGGGAGGAATCAGCCCCAGCATTTT CASSAGPAGGRNQPQHF
few TRBD2 TRBJ2-5 TRBV7-9 TGTGCCAGCAACGGCCAGACGGGGGGGGGCCAAGAGACCCAGTACTTC CASNGQTGGGQETQYF
NA NA TRBJ2-5 TRBV11-2 TGTGCCAGCAGCCCAACTACAGGGTTTGAAGAGACCCAGTACTTC CASSPTTGFEETQYF
NA NA TRBJ2-1 TRBV6-1 TGTGCCAGCAGTGAAACAGGGATTTTCTACAATGAGCAGTTCTTC CASSETGIFYNEQFF
once NA TRBJ1-1 TRBV5-1 TGCGCCAGCAGCTTTACCGGGACACCTAACACTGAAGCTTTCTTT CASSFTGTPNTEAFF
NA NA TRBJ1-2 TRBV5-4 TGTGCCAGCAGCTTGGCCATTGGGGGGAACTATGGCTACACCTTC CASSLAIGGNYGYTF
few NA TRBJ2-5 TRBV6-5 TGTGCCAGCTCTGACTCCTGGGAGACCCAGTACTTC CASSDSWETQYF
NA TRBD1 TRBJ1-4 TRBV2 TGTGCCAGCACCCCGGGGGACAGCAATGAAAAACTGTTTTTT CASTPGDSNEKLFF
NA TRBD2 TRBJ2-7 TRBV5-1 TGCGCCAGCAGCTTGGCCGGCGGGGGGGCCCTCGAGCAGTACTTC CASSLAGGGALEQYF
NA NA TRBJ1-2 TRBV7-2 TGTGCCAGCAGCTTAGCCCTTCCTCGGTCCTCTGGCTACACCTTC CASSLALPRSSGYTF
NA NA TRBJ2-6 TRBV9 TGTGCCAGCAGCGCTCAGGACTTCTTTTCTGGGGCCAACGTCCTGACTTTC CASSAQDFFSGANVLTF
once TRBD1 TRBJ1-2 TRBV5-8 TGTGCCAGCAGCCCGGCGGGACAGGGGCTCTATGGCTACACCTTC CASSPAGQGLYGYTF
NA NA TRBJ1-2 TRBV11-2 TGTGCCAGCAGCTTACCTCGCACAGGCAGCTATGGCTACACCTTC CASSLPRTGSYGYTF
NA NA TRBJ1-3 TRBV4-2 TGTGCCAGCAGCCAAGATTTAACAGCTGGAAACACCATATATTTT CASSQDLTAGNTIYF
NA NA TRBJ1-5 TRBV2 TGTGCCAGCAATAACTGGGGAGACAATCAGCCCCAGCATTTT CASNNWGDNQPQHF
NA NA TRBJ1-3 TRBV4-2 TGTGCCAGCAGCCAAGATTCCGGAGCAGGAAACACCATATATTTT CASSQDSGAGNTIYF
NA TRBD1 TRBJ1-6 TRBV4-2 TGTGCCAGCAGCCAAGATTCAGGGGGCGGTTCACCCCTCCACTTT CASSQDSGGGSPLHF
few TRBD1 TRBJ1-6 TRBV11-2 TGTGCCAGCAGCCGTACAGGGGGCGTTAGCTCCTATAATTCACCCCTCCACTTT CASSRTGGVSSYNSPLHF
NA NA TRBJ2-1 TRBV11-2 TGTGCCAGCAGCCGTTTCGGGGAGCCCAGCTCCTACAATGAGCAGTTCTTC CASSRFGEPSSYNEQFF
NA NA TRBJ1-5 TRBV27 TGTGCCAGCAGTTCCTCCGAGGCGCGGGCTGGAAATCAGCCCCAGCATTTT CASSSSEARAGNQPQHF
few TRBD2 TRBJ2-7 TRBV7-2 TGTGCCAGCAGCTTAGCGGCGGGGGGCGGGCAGTACTTC CASSLAAGGGQYF
NA NA TRBJ2-5 TRBV4-1 TGCGCCAGCAGCCAAAGCTCGGGGACGGCGGGGGAGACCCAGTACTTC CASSQSSGTAGETQYF
NA NA TRBJ1-2 TRBV27 TGTGCCAGCAGGGCCCTCGGGGGGGTTAGTGGCTACACCTTC CASRALGGVSGYTF
NA NA TRBJ2-7 TRBV6-5 TGTGCCAGCAGTTACTCGAACAGGGAGAGCTACGAGCAGTACTTC CASSYSNRESYEQYF
NA NA TRBJ2-3 TRBV4-1 TGCGCCAGCAGCCAAGGTCCCCGGCTTCGGGAGTACACAGATACGCAGTATTTT CASSQGPRLREYTDTQYF
few TRBD1 TRBJ1-1 TRBV6-5 TGTGCCAGCAGTTACAGGAGACAGGGTGAAGCTTTCTTT CASSYRRQGEAFF
NA NA TRBJ2-1 TRBV19 TGTGCCAGTACAAGGGAGAGCTCCTACAATGAGCAGTTCTTC CASTRESSYNEQFF
NA TRBD1 TRBJ2-7 TRBV6-5 TGTGCCAGCAGTTCCCGGACAGGAGGCTACGAGCAGTACTTC CASSSRTGGYEQYF
NA NA TRBJ1-4 TRBV7-7 TGTGCCACAGGGGACATTGGCGAAAAACTGTTTTTT CATGDIGEKLFF
NA TRBD1 TRBJ2-7 TRBV5-1 TGCGCCAGCAGCTCCGAGGCCAGGGGGCTTGACGAGCAGTACTTC CASSSEARGLDEQYF
NA TRBD2 TRBJ2-6 TRBV5-6 TGTGCCAGCAGCCTCCTCGCCGGGGGGATCTCTGGGGCCAACGTCCTGACTTTC CASSLLAGGISGANVLTF
NA TRBD1 TRBJ2-7 TRBV6-1 TGTGCCAGCAGTGAAGATACAGGGGGTGCCTACGAGCAGTACTTC CASSEDTGGAYEQYF
NA TRBD2 TRBJ2-2 TRBV4-1 TGCGCCAGCAGCCAGGATTTAGCGGGGGGAGCCAAGGCCGGGGAGCTGTTTTTT CASSQDLAGGAKAGELFF